Below are 21 T cell receptor beta chains sequenced from a single sample in a study of a mutant IDH1 vaccine in newly diagnosed glioma. Indicated time point: baseline, week 1 (first vaccination visit). As for treatment: pre-vaccination baseline after standard-of-care therapy. Repertoires were generated with immunoSEQ multiplex PCR, while TCRdb's copy carries only in-frame clones and drops some. In the table there are over 30,000 clones, over 60% of which are singletons. The sample here was peripheral blood mononuclear cells (PBMCs), taken from a glioma patient treated with radiotherapy, temozolomide or both. The receptors come from a man aged 50 to 59 with glioma. Some clones in this sample may be carry-over from other donors' samples.

The rearrangement joins TRBV7-8 to TRBJ1-5; the match to TRBD1 covers 8 bases. Germline V gene sequence: CDR1 SGHVS, CDR2 FQNEAQ. The CDR3 runs to 16 residues. The junction had 7 bases not matched to a gene; V was cut back by 1 base and J by 5 bases. This CDR3 reads CASSLGGDRRYQPQHF. CDR3 nucleotides: TGTGCCAGCAGCTTAGGGGGGGACAGGAGATATCAGCCCCAGCATTTT.

This clone was recorded once. This chain connects TRBV2 to TRBJ2-1; 9 positions match TRBD2. CDR1 is SNHLY, CDR2 FYNNEI, per germline. V lost 8 bases, J lost 12 bases, and 5 bases stayed unmatched. The CDR3 runs 11 residues. The CDR3 nucleotides are TGTGCCAGCTCAAGCGGGGGGCCGCAGTTCTTC. This gives the protein CASSSGGPQFF.

The chain employs TRBV13 and TRBJ1-1, with D unclear. V shed 4 bases and J shed 2 bases, with 5 bases lying between them. The CDR3 sequence is 12 residues long. Germline assignment: CDR1 PRHDT and CDR2 FYEKMQ (reference sequence). The CDR3 DNA sequence: TGTGCCAGCAGCTCAATAAACACTGAAGCTTTCTTT. It specifies CASSSINTEAFF.

Only one count was recorded for this clone. The gene calls are TRBV6-1 and TRBJ2-1; no clear D gene. Germline CDR1 and CDR2: MNHNS and SASEGT. The CDR3 is 13 residues long. V gave up 9 bases and J gave up 2 bases, with 11 bases separating them. The CDR3 reads CASVPEPYNEQFF. Written as DNA, the CDR3 is TGTGCCAGTGTTCCGGAACCCTACAATGAGCAGTTCTTC.

This clone was detected once. The genes are TRBV5-1 and TRBJ1-6; TRBD1 matches at 10 bases. In germline, CDR1 is SGHRS, CDR2 YFSETQ. Germline trimming cut 4 bases from V and 7 bases from J; bases unmatched to any gene: 2. This CDR3 is built from 14 residues. CDR3 nucleotides: TGCGCCAGCAGCCTGGGACAGGGGAATTCACCCCTCCACTTT. Translated: CASSLGQGNSPLHF.

The chain has TRBV5-1 and TRBJ2-3; TRBD1 matches at 9 bases. The CDR3 covers 19 residues. In germline, CDR1 is SGHRS, CDR2 YFSETQ. V gave up 0 bases and J gave up 5 bases; unmatched junction bases: 16. CDR3 nucleotide sequence: TGCGCCAGCAGCTTGGAACGTCGACAGGGGGGTTTTGAGGGAGATACGCAGTATTTT. It is translated as CASSLERRQGGFEGDTQYF. Together with reference TRBV5-1 and TRBJ2-3, the CDR3 gives the full variable domain: KAGVTQTPRYLIKTRGQQVTLSCSPISGHRSVSWYQQTPGQGLQFLFEYFSETQRNKGNFPGRFSGRQFSNSRSEMNVSTLELGDSALYLCASSLERRQGGFEGDTQYFGPGTRLTVL.

In DNA, the CDR3 is TGTGCCAGCAGCTTTAGCGGGGGGGCCAGGACAGATACGCAGTATTTT. It translates to CASSFSGGARTDTQYF. V is TRBV7-9 and J is TRBJ2-3; TRBD2 matches 11 bases. V lost 3 bases and J lost 3; bases outside the gene matches: 5. Germline lookup yields CDR1 SEHNR and CDR2 FQNEAQ (reference sequence). The CDR3 consists of 16 residues.

The genes are TRBV19 and TRBJ1-5; D is perhaps TRBD1 (5 bases). Germline V gene sequence: CDR1 LNHDA, CDR2 SQIVND (reference sequence). V shed 5 bases and J shed 11 bases, with 16 bases lying between them. The CDR3 sequence is 13 residues long. CDR3 in DNA: TGTGCCAGTAGTCCCCTGGACCAAGGGGCCCAGCATTTT. It is translated as CASSPLDQGAQHF. The full variable domain, its missing parts supplied by reference TRBV19 and TRBJ1-5, is DGGITQSPKYLFRKEGQNVTLSCEQNLNHDAMYWYRQDPGQGLRLIYYSQIVNDFQKGDIAEGYSVSREKKESFPLTVTSAQKNPTAFYLCASSPLDQGAQHFGDGTRLSIL.

The V call is TRBV7-9, the J call TRBJ2-2; D could derive from TRBD1 or TRBD2 (5 bases each). Germline V gene lookup returns CDR1 SEHNR and CDR2 FQNEAQ (reference sequence). The CDR3 runs to 16 residues. The V end lost 5 bases, the J end lost 0 bases, and 13 bases lay between the germline ends. The CDR3 nucleotides read TGTGCCAGCAGCCCCAGGGACGGATCGAACACCGGGGAGCTGTTTTTT. Translated: CASSPRDGSNTGELFF.

The V call is TRBV27, the J call TRBJ2-7, with unresolved D. Germline V gene sequence: CDR1 MNHEY, CDR2 SMNVEV (reference sequence). Trimming cost V 5 bases and J 4 bases, with 9 bases left between them. CDR3 length: 12 amino acids. This chain's CDR3 is CASSPRPYEQYF. CDR3 in DNA: TGTGCCAGCAGTCCCCGGCCATACGAGCAGTACTTC.

This clone appeared once. The rearrangement links TRBV5-1 to TRBJ2-5; D is unclear. The germline gives CDR1 SGHRS, CDR2 YFSETQ. The CDR3 spans 13 residues. V lost 9 bases and J lost 2, with 14 bases in between. DNA for the CDR3: TGCGCCACCCGGACGGGTGATCAAGAGACCCAGTACTTC. This sequence encodes CATRTGDQETQYF.

V is TRBV10-3 and J is TRBJ2-5; no reliable D call. Per the germline V gene, CDR1 is ENHRY and CDR2 is SYGVKD. The CDR3 runs 15 residues. The V end was cut by 3 bases, the J end by 5 bases, with 16 bases between. CDR3 sequence reads: CAISESALMGETQYF. The CDR3, as DNA: TGTGCCATCAGTGAATCTGCCCTTATGGGGGAGACCCAGTACTTC.

The V call is TRBV9, the J call TRBJ1-6, with 9 bases identical to TRBD1. The CDR3 covers 15 residues. Germline values: CDR1 SGDLS, CDR2 YYNGEE. With V trimmed by 5 bases and J by 6 bases, 6 bases remained unmatched. The DNA for the CDR3 is TGTGCCAGCAGTGAGCCGGGACAGGGTAATTCACCCCTCCACTTT. The encoded protein is CASSEPGQGNSPLHF. Full variable domain (missing parts from reference TRBV9 and TRBJ1-6): DSGVTQTPKHLITATGQRVTLRCSPRSGDLSVYWYQQSLDQGLQFLIQYYNGEERAKGNILERFSAQQFPDLHSELNLSSLELGDSALYFCASSEPGQGNSPLHFGNGTRLTVT.

The chain couples TRBV29-1 to TRBJ2-2; a weak D match, TRBD1 (6 bases). V shed 6 bases and J shed 0 bases, with 14 bases lying between them. Germline V gene sequence: CDR1 SQVTM, CDR2 ANQGSEA. The length of the CDR3 is 15 residues. The CDR3 region is CSVLRDTSNTGELFF. In DNA, the CDR3 is TGCAGCGTCCTCCGGGACACTTCGAACACCGGGGAGCTGTTTTTT.

By sample fraction, this clone is medium-sized. Other nucleotide sequences from this sample produce the same CDR3. J is TRBJ1-5 and V is TRBV30; the D is unclear. Trimming removed 0 bases at V and 4 bases at J, with 7 bases between. CDR3 size: 13 residues. Looked up from germline, CDR1 is GTSNPN and CDR2 is SVGIG (reference sequence). The CDR3 DNA follows: TGTGCCTGGAGTGTACAAGGGAATCAGCCCCAGCATTTT. This sequence encodes CAWSVQGNQPQHF.

This sequence joins TRBV18 and TRBJ1-1, with D perhaps TRBD1 (5 bases). This CDR3 has 13 amino acids. V gave up 6 bases and J gave up 6 bases, with 14 bases separating them. From germline, CDR1 is KGHSH and CDR2 LQKENI. The CDR3 DNA follows: TGTGCCAGCTCGGGGACGACAGTCCCTGAAGCTTTCTTT. Encoded protein: CASSGTTVPEAFF.

This chain joins TRBV7-2 and TRBJ2-7, with 8 bases matching TRBD1. From germline, CDR1 is SGHTA and CDR2 FQGNSA. The CDR3 totals 15 residues. Unmatched junction bases numbered 3, after V lost 2 bases and J lost 0 bases. The DNA of the CDR3 is TGTGCCAGCAGCTTAAAACAGGGGGACTCCTACGAGCAGTACTTC. Translation: CASSLKQGDSYEQYF.

The genes are TRBV7-2 and TRBJ2-1; D is possibly TRBD2 (5 bases). This CDR3 region has 12 residues. The germline gives CDR1 SGHTA, CDR2 FQGNSA. Between the trimmed V and J ends, which lost 11 bases and 9 bases, there was a span of 17 bases. The CDR3 spells CAGEEGAGEQFF. CDR3 sequence (DNA): TGTGCCGGCGAAGAGGGAGCCGGTGAGCAGTTCTTC.

V and J are TRBV10-1 and TRBJ2-7, with 8 bases lining up with TRBD1. The CDR3 loop spans 13 amino acids. Germline loops: CDR1 WNHNN, CDR2 SYGVQD (reference sequence). V was pared by 3 bases and J by 6 bases, with 4 bases of the junction left unmatched. CDR3 sequence (DNA): TGCGCCAGCAGTGAATCTCAGGGGGCCGAGCAGTACTTC. This translates into CASSESQGAEQYF.

This rearrangement joins TRBV5-8 to TRBJ1-1, with D maybe TRBD1 (5 bases). Germline lookup yields CDR1 SGHTS and CDR2 YDEGEE. The CDR3 is made up of 13 amino acids. Trimming removed 4 bases at V and 7 bases at J, with 14 bases between. CDR3 protein: CASSGPGRLEAFF. CDR3 DNA sequence: TGTGCCAGCAGCGGACCAGGGCGGCTTGAAGCTTTCTTT. Supplemented by reference TRBV5-8 and TRBJ1-1, the full variable domain reads EAGVTQSPTHLIKTRGQQATLRCSPISGHTSVYWYQQALGLGLQFLLWYDEGEERNRGNFPPRFSGRQFPNYSSELNVNALELEDSALYLCASSGPGRLEAFFGQGTRLTVV.

CDR3: CASSHGRIPEAFF. CDR3 sequence (DNA): TGCGCCAGCAGCCATGGGCGAATCCCTGAAGCTTTCTTT. The chain uses TRBV4-1 and TRBJ1-1; no clear D. This CDR3 has 13 amino acids. Looked up from germline, CDR1 is MGHRA and CDR2 is YSYEKL. V was shortened by 3 bases and J by 6 bases, with 11 bases between the two germline ends.